The 14 T cell receptor beta chains listed next were all sequenced from one sample in a study of PD-L1 blockade in urothelial cancer. The table came from immunoSEQ multiplex PCR; TCRdb's copy has only in-frame clones and leaves some out. The sample consists of 90,000 or so clones, around 91% of them appearing once. Sample time point: pretreatment peripheral blood. Sample: PBMCs, taken around atezolizumab (anti-PD-L1) treatment. These TCRs come from a man in his 60s with urothelial cancer.

This clone was counted only a few times. This chain uses TRBV4-2 with TRBJ2-5, with 8 nucleotides matching TRBD2. Germline V gene sequence: CDR1 LGHNA, CDR2 YNFKEQ. CDR3 length: 16 amino acids. V gave up 0 bases and J gave up 0 bases; unmatched junction bases: 3. CDR3 sequence: CASSQEPAGDQETQYF. CDR3 nucleotide sequence: TGTGCCAGCAGCCAAGAACCAGCGGGAGACCAAGAGACCCAGTACTTC.

The count of this clone is one. The chain combines TRBV5-1 with TRBJ1-1; no reliable D call. Trimming stripped 5 bases from V and 0 bases from J, with 14 bases between. Germline CDR1 and CDR2: SGHRS and YFSETQ. This CDR3 is built from 15 residues. In DNA form, the CDR3 reads TGCGCCAGCAGTGCCGTGGGCAATGTGAACACTGAAGCTTTCTTT. It yields the protein CASSAVGNVNTEAFF.

CDR3 coding DNA: TGTGCCACCAGCAGGGGACAGGCTGCAACTAATGAAAAACTGTTTTTT. It encodes CATSRGQAATNEKLFF. The chain uses TRBV15 and TRBJ1-4; 8 bases map to TRBD1. The CDR3 spans 16 residues. Germline assignment: CDR1 LNHNV and CDR2 YYDKDF (reference sequence). V was pared by 3 bases and J by 0 bases, with 3 bases of the junction left unmatched.

A word on this clone: The germline gene is not matched at one end of the junction; a read error may be the cause. Other DNA sequences in this specimen translate into the identical CDR3. The chain couples TRBV28 to TRBJ2-7; possible D gene TRBD2, 5 bases. Per the germline V gene, CDR1 is MDHEN and CDR2 is SYDVKM. The CDR3 extends over 11 amino acids. The CDR3 region has the DNA TGTGCCAGCAGTTTCATGAGGGAGCAGTATTTC. This encodes CASSFMREQYF.

This rearrangement joins TRBV2 to TRBJ2-1, with TRBD2 matching over 13 bases. V lost 6 bases, J lost 0 bases, and 8 bases stayed unmatched. In germline, CDR1 is SNHLY, CDR2 FYNNEI. The CDR3 consists of 18 residues. The CDR3 protein is CASRGTSGADSSYNEQFF. CDR3 in DNA: TGTGCCAGCAGAGGGACTAGCGGGGCGGATAGCTCCTACAATGAGCAGTTCTTC.

Here the CDR3 reads CASSAHQGSGNTIYF. CDR3 in DNA: TGTGCCAGCAGTGCCCACCAGGGCTCTGGAAACACCATATATTTT. V is TRBV28 and J is TRBJ1-3; tentative D call: TRBD1 (5 bases). CDR1 and CDR2 from the germline V gene are MDHEN and SYDVKM. V was trimmed by 5 bases and J by 0 bases, leaving 11 bases between them. CDR3 length equals 15 residues.

The CDR3: CASSSPGAVETQYF. The CDR3 DNA sequence: TGTGCCAGCAGCTCCCCAGGGGCTGTAGAGACCCAGTACTTC. The chain links TRBV5-4 to TRBJ2-5; possibly TRBD1 for D (6 bases). Deletions cut 3 bases from V and 4 bases from J, with 13 bases between. The CDR3 sequence is 14 residues long. Germline values: CDR1 SGHNT, CDR2 YYREEE (reference sequence).

V usage is TRBV7-2 and J usage is TRBJ2-1; D is uncertain. Trimming took off 4 bases at V and 4 bases at J, with 20 bases between the two ends. Germline V lookup: CDR1 SGHTA, CDR2 FQGNSA. The CDR3 is 17 amino acids. The CDR3 bases are TGTGCCAGCAGCTCCAAAGATCCCCGAAAGCATTACAATGAGCAGTTCTTC. This gives the protein CASSSKDPRKHYNEQFF.

The chain couples TRBV21-1 to TRBJ1-5. TRBV21-1 is a known pseudogene. There are 15 residues in the CDR3. CDR3 in amino acids: CASSKARSLGQPQHF. As DNA, the CDR3 is TGTGCCAGCAGCAAAGCGAGGTCGTTGGGTCAGCCCCAGCATTTT.

CDR3 nucleotides: TGTGCCAGCATAACTAGCGGGAGTTATACCGGGGAGCTGTTTTTT. This translates into CASITSGSYTGELFF. The chain links TRBV25-1 to TRBJ2-2, with 11 bases fitting TRBD2. V lost 7 bases, J lost 5 bases, and 6 bases stayed unmatched. CDR1 is MGHDK, CDR2 SYGVNS, per germline. This CDR3 has 15 residues.

The CDR3, as DNA: TGTGCCAGTAGTTACAGGGACGGTGAGCAGTTCTTC. It is translated as CASSYRDGEQFF. The chain recombines TRBV19 with TRBJ2-1, with D perhaps TRBD1 (6 bases). Germline CDR1 reads LNHDA; CDR2 reads SQIVND (reference sequence). The CDR3 is 12 residues long. The germline V and J ends were trimmed by 5 bases and 9 bases, with 11 bases remaining between them.

V usage is TRBV7-8 and J usage is TRBJ1-4; D is perhaps TRBD1 (6 bases). The V gene lost 5 bases and the J gene lost 8 bases, with 9 bases spanning the gap. In germline, CDR1 is SGHVS, CDR2 FQNEAQ. The CDR3 has 12 amino acids. The CDR3 region is CASSPGTEKLFF. The CDR3 DNA is TGTGCCAGCAGCCCCGGGACAGAAAAACTGTTTTTT.

J is TRBJ1-1 and V is TRBV5-1; 12 positions match TRBD1. Trimming took 7 bases from V and 7 from J; bases not matched to a gene: 8. CDR1 and CDR2 (germline): SGHRS, YFSETQ. CDR3 length: 14 residues. The CDR3 region is CASGGTGGIGEAFF. CDR3 DNA sequence: TGCGCCAGCGGGGGGACAGGGGGCATAGGTGAAGCTTTCTTT.

The V and J genes are TRBV18 and TRBJ1-4; D unclear. V dropped 0 bases and J dropped 1 base, with 15 bases sitting between them. The CDR3 is 18 amino acids. The germline V gene has CDR1 KGHSH and CDR2 LQKENI. For the CDR3, the DNA is TGTGCCAGCTCACCACCTGTCGGGAGTAGCGAAACTAATGAAAAACTGTTTTTT. It codes for CASSPPVGSSETNEKLFF.